The 9 T cell receptor beta chains listed next were all sequenced from one sample in a study of shared clonotypes between healthy human individuals. Libraries were prepared by immunoSEQ multiplex PCR; TCRdb keeps only in-frame clonotypes and omits some of them. The sample holds fewer than 1.8 million clones, about 98.5% seen once. Source material: naive CD4+ T cells sorted from blood. This sample's subset: CD45RA+ positively selected. These receptors were taken from a man younger than 45 in good health.

This chain uses TRBV25-1 with TRBJ1-1; D unresolved. V lost 3 bases, J lost 8 bases, and 4 bases lay in between. This CDR3 has 10 amino acids. Looked up from germline, CDR1 is MGHDK and CDR2 is SYGVNS. CDR3 DNA sequence: TGTGCCAGCAGTGACAGGGAAGCTTTCTTT. This translates into CASSDREAFF. The entire variable domain, with the rest obtained from reference TRBV25-1 and TRBJ1-1, is as follows: EADIYQTPRYLVIGTGKKITLECSQTMGHDKMYWYQQDPGMELHLIHYSYGVNSTEKGDLSSESTVSRIRTEHFPLTLESARPSHTSQYLCASSDREAFFGQGTRLTVV.

The chain links TRBV28 to TRBJ1-2, with no clear D. From germline, CDR1 is MDHEN and CDR2 SYDVKM. Trimming pared 3 bases from V and 0 bases from J, leaving 5 bases between. The CDR3 runs to 13 residues. For the CDR3, the DNA is TGTGCCAGCAGTTTTCCCGCTAACTATGGCTACACCTTC. This translates into CASSFPANYGYTF.

The V call is TRBV18, the J call TRBJ1-1, with D possibly matching TRBD1 (6 bases). The CDR3 is 14 amino acids. The germline gives CDR1 KGHSH, CDR2 LQKENI. V lost 4 bases and J lost 5, with 14 bases in between. The CDR3 DNA sequence: TGTGCCAGCTCACAGGTGCAGGGGATAACTGAAGCTTTCTTT. It translates to CASSQVQGITEAFF.

The CDR3, as DNA: TGTGCCAGCAGCCAAACCTCGAACTCCTACAATGAGCAGTTCTTC. Translated, it gives CASSQTSNSYNEQFF. The chain uses TRBV7-6 and TRBJ2-1; D gene ambiguous. Germline-derived CDR1 and CDR2 are SGHVS and FNYEAQ. V dropped 5 bases and J dropped 0 bases, with 11 bases sitting between them. The CDR3 is made up of 15 amino acids.

This chain connects TRBV18 to TRBJ2-1, with 9 bases matching TRBD2. Germline CDR1 reads KGHSH; CDR2 reads LQKENI. The CDR3 extends over 17 amino acids. V lost 2 bases to trimming and J lost 9 bases; unmatched junction nucleotides: 14. The CDR3 DNA is TGTGCCAGCTCACCATTGCCATCTAGCGGGGCGGACGCTGAGCAGTTCTTC. Residues: CASSPLPSSGADAEQFF.

The chain uses TRBV2 and TRBJ1-2; the D gene is possibly TRBD1 (5 bases). Deletions cut 5 bases from V and 11 bases from J, with 15 bases between. This CDR3 comprises 12 residues. The germline CDR1 and CDR2 sequences are SNHLY and FYNNEI. CDR3 sequence: CASSPLHQGYTF. The CDR3 DNA is TGTGCCAGCAGTCCCCTGCACCAGGGTTACACCTTC.

V is TRBV5-1 and J is TRBJ2-3, with D possibly being TRBD1 (6 bases). V was cut by 0 bases and J by 0 bases, with 11 bases left in between. Germline V gene data show CDR1 as SGHRS and CDR2 as YFSETQ. The CDR3 contains 16 residues. This CDR3 is CASSLDGGPSTDTQYF. The CDR3 DNA is TGCGCCAGCAGCTTGGATGGGGGCCCTAGCACAGATACGCAGTATTTT.

J is TRBJ1-5 and V is TRBV19, with 7 bases identical to TRBD1. This CDR3 has 15 residues. Germline trimming cut 5 bases from V and 2 bases from J; bases unmatched to any gene: 6. CDR1 LNHDA and CDR2 SQIVND come from the germline V gene (reference sequence). The CDR3 reads CASSPDRVGNQPQHF. The DNA of the CDR3 is TGTGCCAGTAGTCCTGACAGGGTAGGCAATCAGCCCCAGCATTTT.

This rearrangement joins TRBV9 to TRBJ2-1, with D unresolved. With 0 bases removed from V and 13 bases from J, the gap between germline ends came to 14 bases. Germline assignment: CDR1 SGDLS and CDR2 YYNGEE. The CDR3 spans 13 residues. The CDR3 bases are TGTGCCAGCAGCGTAGAGCCCCCCGCTCGCCAGTTCTTC. Encoded protein: CASSVEPPARQFF.